The 31 T cell receptor beta chains below were found in one sample sequenced in a study of Graves' ophthalmopathy and Graves' hyperthyroidism. As the template, RNA transcripts were used to amplify TCR beta CDR3 regions. In the first round, RT-PCR was carried out with HTBI primers, and a multiplex PCR formed the second round. TCRdb re-called the multiplex PCR reads with MiXCR, one entry per CDR3 protein. The sample lists approximately 160,000 distinct CDR3 sequences; 39% were seen once. The sample taken for sequencing was peripheral blood. The receptors stem from a man under 40 with Graves' ophthalmopathy.

Ten or more counts support this clonotype. The rearrangement uses TRBV12-3 or TRBV12-4 and TRBJ2-7; possibly TRBD2 for D (6 bases). Trimming left V 3 bases short and J 4 bases short, with 10 bases between. The CDR3 contains 13 residues. The CDR3 sequence is CASSFGTVYEQYF. The CDR3 region has the DNA TGTGCCAGCAGTTTTGGGACTGTATACGAGCAGTACTTC.

This clonotype came up many times. The chain employs TRBV6-5 and TRBJ2-7, with unresolved D. Germline lookup yields CDR1 MNHEY and CDR2 SVGAGI. The V end lost 6 bases, the J end lost 1 base, and 7 bases lay between the germline ends. The CDR3 covers 12 residues. In DNA form, the CDR3 reads TGTGCCAGCAGGACGAATTCCTACGAGCAGTACTTC. Its protein is CASRTNSYEQYF.

V gene TRBV7-2 combines with J gene TRBJ2-7, with a weak D call TRBD2 (5 bases). Germline V CDR1 and CDR2: SGHTA, FQGNSA. Trimming removed 1 base from V and 6 bases from J, with 13 bases in between. The CDR3 is made up of 14 amino acids. CDR3 sequence: CASSLDWTGLEQYF. CDR3 in DNA: TGTGCCAGCAGCTTAGACTGGACTGGACTCGAGCAGTACTTC.

This clonotype was seen many times. This chain uses TRBV6-5 with TRBJ2-4; the match to TRBD1 covers 9 bases. Per germline, CDR1 MNHEY and CDR2 SVGAGI. The trim removed 6 bases at V and 5 bases at J, leaving 8 bases unmatched. The CDR3 consists of 15 residues. DNA for the CDR3: TGTGCCAGCAGCGCCCCCGACAGGGGGGAAAACATTCAGTACTTC. Translation: CASSAPDRGENIQYF.

The chain recombines TRBV11-2 with TRBJ1-5; D unresolved. Germline V gene lookup returns CDR1 SGHAT and CDR2 FQNNGV. The CDR3 has 14 amino acids. The ends were cut back, 5 bases at V and 7 bases at J, with 15 bases in the middle. CDR3 DNA sequence: TGTGCCAGCAGCATACGGGTCGGAGGCCAGCCCCAGCATTTT. Translated, it gives CASSIRVGGQPQHF.

This clonotype was detected ten times or more. The V and J genes are TRBV6-5 and TRBJ2-2; D might be TRBD2 (5 bases). This CDR3 comprises 14 residues. V was pared by 0 bases and J by 3 bases, with 5 bases between. Germline-derived CDR1 and CDR2 are MNHEY and SVGAGI. Written as DNA, the CDR3 is TGTGCCAGCAGTTACTCAGCGGACACCGGGGAGCTGTTTTTT. Protein product: CASSYSADTGELFF.

This clonotype was picked up many times. The chain has TRBV5-5 and TRBJ1-5; 7 bases fit TRBD1. Trimming cost V 4 bases and J 4 bases; bases outside gene matches: 5. From germline, CDR1 is SGHKS and CDR2 YYEKEE (reference sequence). The CDR3 length is 14 residues. CDR3 residues: CASSRDRVNQPQHF. As DNA, the CDR3 is TGTGCCAGCAGCCGAGACAGGGTTAATCAGCCCCAGCATTTT.

This clonotype was counted many times. CDR3 in DNA: TGTGCCAGTAGCACACTTTGGACAGGAGAACACACTGAAGCTTTCTTT. This translates into CASSTLWTGEHTEAFF. The chain is built from TRBV19 and TRBJ1-1, with 7 bases matching TRBD1. Germline V CDR1 and CDR2: LNHDA, SQIVND (reference sequence). With V trimmed by 6 bases and J by 3 bases, 13 bases remained unmatched. This CDR3 is built from 16 residues. The variable domain in full, with the rest retrieved from reference TRBV19 and TRBJ1-1, is DGGITQSPKYLFRKEGQNVTLSCEQNLNHDAMYWYRQDPGQGLRLIYYSQIVNDFQKGDIAEGYSVSREKKESFPLTVTSAQKNPTAFYLCASSTLWTGEHTEAFFGQGTRLTVV.

This clonotype has a count of ten or more. CDR3: CASSNNPGQGHGYTF. For the CDR3, the DNA is TGTGCCAGTAGTAATAACCCCGGGCAGGGCCATGGCTACACCTTC. The J gene is TRBJ1-2, the V gene TRBV19; possibly TRBD1 for D (5 bases). The germline V gene encodes CDR1 LNHDA and CDR2 SQIVND (reference sequence). V gave up 4 bases and J gave up 6 bases, with 18 bases separating them. This CDR3 is 15 amino acids long.

This clonotype was counted at least ten times. Germline is not matched at one junction end, which may reflect a read error. The chain uses TRBV28 and TRBJ1-5; 10 bases are shared with TRBD1. The CDR3 has 13 amino acids. The germline CDR1 and CDR2 sequences are MDHEN and SYDVKM. CDR3 bases: TGTGCCAGCAGTTTATGGCCCGGGACAGGGGTATATTTT. Translated: CASSLWPGTGVYF.

This clonotype has just a few counts. The chain carries TRBV12-3 or TRBV12-4 and TRBJ2-7, with 9 bases fitting TRBD2. Trimming at V came to 2 bases and at J to 5 bases, leaving 7 bases not matched to a gene. The CDR3 runs to 15 residues. The CDR3, as DNA: TGTGCCAGCAGTTTACCCAGCGGGAGGAGAAACGAGCAGTACTTC. It translates to CASSLPSGRRNEQYF.

This clonotype was seen ten or more times. The V call is TRBV3-1, the J call TRBJ2-5; maybe TRBD1 (5 bases). Trimming removed 0 bases at V and 2 bases at J, with 13 bases between. The CDR3 contains 16 residues. Germline CDR1 and CDR2: LGHDT and YNNKEL (reference sequence). The CDR3 here is CASSQDLGRRQETQYF. The CDR3 DNA sequence: TGTGCCAGCAGCCAAGATCTGGGGCGGCGACAAGAGACCCAGTACTTC.

This sequence joins TRBV6-2 or TRBV6-3 and TRBJ2-5, with 11 bases that match TRBD2. CDR3 length: 14 residues. Trimming at V came to 5 bases and at J to 5 bases, leaving 4 bases not matched to a gene. CDR1 is MNHEY and CDR2 is SVGEGT in the germline V gene. The DNA of the CDR3 is TGTGCCAGCAGTCCACGGACTAGCGGGGAGACCCAGTACTTC. The encoded protein is CASSPRTSGETQYF.

The chain couples TRBV19 to TRBJ1-2; 8 bases agree with TRBD1. CDR1 is LNHDA, CDR2 SQIVND, per germline (reference sequence). The CDR3 runs 18 residues. J lost 5 bases, V lost 4 bases, and 18 bases had no gene match. CDR3 region: CASSSITGGKDRDYGYTF. The CDR3 nucleotides are TGTGCCAGTAGTAGTATAACTGGTGGGAAGGACAGGGATTATGGCTACACCTTC.

This clonotype was recorded a few times. The chain combines TRBV6-1 with TRBJ1-6; 9 bases are a match to TRBD1. This CDR3 is 15 amino acids long. CDR1 is MNHNS, CDR2 SASEGT, per germline. The J segment lost 8 bases and the V segment lost 7 bases, leaving 9 bases of the junction unmatched. Written as DNA, the CDR3 is TGTGCCAGCAAAGGAGGGACAGGGCGGGATTCACCCCTCCACTTT. This encodes CASKGGTGRDSPLHF.

In its sample, this clonotype was seen many times. The chain employs TRBV12-3 or TRBV12-4 and TRBJ2-5, with D tentatively TRBD2 (5 bases). The CDR3 totals 12 residues. With 6 bases removed from V and 4 bases from J, the gap between germline ends came to 9 bases. CDR3 in amino acids: CASRPDLETQYF. The CDR3 DNA reads TGTGCCAGCAGACCGGACTTAGAGACCCAGTACTTC.

This clonotype showed up many times. The chain joins TRBV24-1 to TRBJ1-1; D gene unclear. CDR1 is KGHDR, CDR2 SFDVKD, per germline. Trimming shortened V by 3 bases and J by 7 bases, and 8 bases separated the two germline ends. The CDR3 is 12 amino acids. CDR3 sequence (DNA): TGTGCCACCAGTGATGCGGGGTTTGAAGCTTTCTTT. Translated, it gives CATSDAGFEAFF.

The chain has TRBV4-2 and TRBJ2-2; TRBD1 or TRBD2 may be the D gene (6 bases each). Trimming removed 2 bases from V and 4 bases from J, with 17 bases in between. The CDR3 sequence is 17 residues long. In germline, CDR1 is LGHNA, CDR2 YNFKEQ. DNA for the CDR3: TGTGCCAGCAGCCAACCTGCAGAAGGGGGGCGCACCGGGGAGCTGTTTTTT. It is translated as CASSQPAEGGRTGELFF.

This clonotype has a count of ten or more. The chain employs TRBV7-9 and TRBJ2-5, with 9 bases identical to TRBD1. The CDR3 totals 16 residues. V was pared by 5 bases and J by 4 bases, with 11 bases of the junction left unmatched. Germline CDR1 SEHNR, CDR2 FQNEAQ (reference sequence). The CDR3 protein is CASSGIPGTGTETQYF. CDR3 nucleotides: TGTGCCAGCAGCGGGATCCCCGGGACAGGGACAGAGACCCAGTACTTC.

Many counts were recorded for this clonotype. V usage is TRBV20-1 and J usage is TRBJ2-5; D call uncertain. Per germline, CDR1 DFQATT and CDR2 SNEGSKA (reference sequence). Trimming stripped 2 bases from V and 2 bases from J, with 3 bases between. This CDR3 comprises 11 residues. In DNA, the CDR3 is TGCAGTGCTAGAATTCAAGAGACCCAGTACTTC. Translation: CSARIQETQYF.

Ten or more counts support this clonotype. The V gene is TRBV7-9, the J gene TRBJ2-2; no clear D. V lost 6 bases, J lost 6 bases, and 14 bases lay in between. This CDR3 is built from 14 residues. Germline CDR1 reads SEHNR; CDR2 reads FQNEAQ (reference sequence). In DNA, the CDR3 is TGTGCCAGCAGTCCAATGGGCTGGGCCGGGGAGCTGTTTTTT. It yields the protein CASSPMGWAGELFF.

This clonotype was observed many times. J is TRBJ1-5 and V is TRBV20-1, with D possibly matching TRBD1 (6 bases). The CDR3 has 15 residues. Trimming left V 6 bases short and J 6 bases short, with 21 bases between. From germline, CDR1 is DFQATT and CDR2 SNEGSKA (reference sequence). The CDR3 DNA follows: TGCAGTGCCCAAACTGGGGGGCCCCGGGGTCAGCCCCAGCATTTT. Encoded protein: CSAQTGGPRGQPQHF.

This clonotype has a single count. The chain is built from TRBV28 and TRBJ1-2, with no clear D. Looked up from germline, CDR1 is MDHEN and CDR2 is SYDVKM. V lost 5 bases to trimming and J lost 3 bases, with 13 bases between them. The length of the CDR3 is 14 residues. The CDR3 nucleotides are TGTGCCAGCAGTCCGCCAGGAGAGGACTATGGCTACACCTTC. It specifies CASSPPGEDYGYTF.

This clonotype was picked up many times. This rearrangement joins TRBV6-1 to TRBJ1-2; D gene uncertain. The CDR3 covers 14 residues. Per germline, CDR1 MNHNS and CDR2 SASEGT. V shed 1 base and J shed 7 bases, with 13 bases lying between them. As DNA, the CDR3 is TGTGCCAGCAGTGAAGGTCAGCCTACGGGTGGCTACACCTTC. It is translated as CASSEGQPTGGYTF.

CDR3 DNA: TGTGCCAGCAGTGAAAGGGAGTCCGGGGAGCTGTTTTTT. Protein: CASSERESGELFF. This rearrangement joins TRBV6-1 to TRBJ2-2; tentative D call: TRBD2 (5 bases). V lost 2 bases and J 6 bases, leaving 7 bases between the germline ends. Per germline, CDR1 MNHNS and CDR2 SASEGT. CDR3 length equals 13 residues.

This clonotype was observed many times. CDR3 protein: CASSYTPGEKRHYGYTF. CDR3 DNA: TGTGCCAGCAGTTACACCCCGGGCGAAAAAAGGCACTATGGCTACACCTTC. The chain couples TRBV6-2 or TRBV6-3 to TRBJ1-2; D is ambiguous. Germline-derived CDR1 and CDR2 are MNHEY and SVGEGT. Trimming left V 2 bases short and J 3 bases short, with 19 bases between. CDR3 length: 17 residues.

This clonotype was counted ten times or more. The chain joins TRBV20-1 to TRBJ1-1; D gene unclear. The V end was cut by 0 bases, the J end by 5 bases, with 4 bases between. The germline CDR1 and CDR2 sequences are DFQATT and SNEGSKA (reference sequence). CDR3 length equals 11 residues. The DNA for the CDR3 is TGCAGTGCTAGAGATCGGACTGAAGCTTTCTTT. Protein sequence: CSARDRTEAFF.

The chain has TRBV6-1 and TRBJ2-2; D ambiguous. The ends were cut back, 1 base at V and 0 bases at J, with 12 bases in the middle. Germline-derived CDR1 and CDR2 are MNHNS and SASEGT. There are 17 residues in the CDR3. CDR3 region: CASSEVGLGPNTGELFF. Here the CDR3 DNA reads TGTGCCAGCAGTGAAGTTGGTCTCGGGCCGAACACCGGGGAGCTGTTTTTT.

This chain connects TRBV6-1 to TRBJ2-7, with 7 nucleotides matching TRBD2. The germline gives CDR1 MNHNS, CDR2 SASEGT. Trimming took 10 bases from V and 2 from J; bases not matched to a gene: 11. This CDR3 has 14 residues. The DNA for the CDR3 is TGTGCCACCCAAACCAAGCGGGGACCCTACGAGCAGTACTTC. Translated, it gives CATQTKRGPYEQYF.

At least ten counts were recorded for this clonotype. The rearrangement joins TRBV6-5 to TRBJ2-3; no definite D call. The CDR3 is 13 amino acids. Looked up from germline, CDR1 is MNHEY and CDR2 is SVGAGI. V gave up 4 bases and J gave up 5 bases, with 10 bases separating them. CDR3 residues: CASSFAPQDTQYF. CDR3 nucleotides: TGTGCCAGCAGTTTTGCCCCGCAAGATACGCAGTATTTT.

The chain links TRBV5-1 to TRBJ2-5; possible D gene TRBD1, 6 bases. CDR1 and CDR2 (germline): SGHRS, YFSETQ. The CDR3 covers 14 residues. Deletions cut 7 bases from V and 2 bases from J, with 15 bases between. The CDR3 sequence is CASAYRDTQETQYF. The CDR3 DNA reads TGCGCCAGCGCTTACCGGGACACACAAGAGACCCAGTACTTC.